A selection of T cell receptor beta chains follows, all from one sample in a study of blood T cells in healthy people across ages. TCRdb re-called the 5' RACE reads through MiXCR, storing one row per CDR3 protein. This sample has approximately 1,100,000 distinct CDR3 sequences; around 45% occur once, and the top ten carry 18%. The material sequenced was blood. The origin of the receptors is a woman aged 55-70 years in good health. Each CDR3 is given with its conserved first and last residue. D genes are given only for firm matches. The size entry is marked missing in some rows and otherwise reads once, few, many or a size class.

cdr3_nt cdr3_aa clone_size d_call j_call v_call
TGTGCCAGCAGCTTAGCGGCTAGCGGGATTTTAAGGAGCGAGCAGTACTTC CASSLAASGILRSEQYF many TRBD2 TRBJ2-7 TRBV11-2
TGTGCCAGCAGCGTAGCAGGGCGGGAGAGAGGGGATACGCAGTATTTT CASSVAGRERGDTQYF many TRBD2 TRBJ2-3 TRBV9
TGTGCCAGCAGCCAAGATGGTTTGGGGTCGGGGACCCAGTACTTC CASSQDGLGSGTQYF few . TRBJ2-5 TRBV3-1
TGTGCCAGCAGTCCCATGGGCTACGAGCAGTACTTC CASSPMGYEQYF many . TRBJ2-7 TRBV27
TGTGCCAGCAGTTTTCCACAGGGGTTCTTAAGGTACGAGCAGTACTTC CASSFPQGFLRYEQYF . TRBD1 TRBJ2-7 TRBV28
TGTGCCAGCAGTTTTACCGGGAGCTCCTACAATGAGCAGTTCTTC CASSFTGSSYNEQFF . . TRBJ2-1 TRBV28
TGTGCCACCAGTGATCTCGGGACAGGGTACAATGAGCAGTTCTTC CATSDLGTGYNEQFF . TRBD1 TRBJ2-1 TRBV24-1
TGTGCCAGCAACCTCGGTTTGGTCAAAAACATTCAGTACTTC CASNLGLVKNIQYF . . TRBJ2-4 TRBV2
TGTGCCAACAGCACGCGGCCTGACAGGACCTCCTACGAGCAGTACTTC CANSTRPDRTSYEQYF once . TRBJ2-7 TRBV21-1
TGCGCCAGCAGCTTGTCCTCAGGGGCCCACGAGCAGTACTTC CASSLSSGAHEQYF many . TRBJ2-7 TRBV5-1
TGCAGTGCTAGTCCGCTAGGGACTAGTTTCGACGAGCAGTACTTC CSASPLGTSFDEQYF once TRBD2 TRBJ2-7 TRBV20-1
TGTGCCAGCACCATCTTATCCACAGATACGCAGTATTTT CASTILSTDTQYF . . TRBJ2-3 TRBV12-3/TRBV12-4
TGTGCCAGCAGCGTCAGACTAGTTGGAGAGACCCAGTACTTC CASSVRLVGETQYF few . TRBJ2-5 TRBV7-7
TGCAGTGCTAGCGCGGCAGGGTCTCGAACTGAAGCTTTCTTT CSASAAGSRTEAFF . . TRBJ1-1 TRBV20-1
TGCGCCAGCTGTCTCCAGACAGGGCCCACCGGGGAGCTGTTTTTT CASCLQTGPTGELFF . TRBD1 TRBJ2-2 TRBV5-1
TGTGCCAGCATTCCGCTAGCGGGAGGGAAGAATGAGCAGTACTTC CASIPLAGGKNEQYF . TRBD2 TRBJ2-4 TRBV2
TGCGCCAGCAGCCAAACTAGCGGGAGCCGGGATGAGCAGTTCTTC CASSQTSGSRDEQFF . TRBD2 TRBJ2-1 TRBV4-1
TGTGCCGGCAGCTCCAAAAACATTCAGTACTTC CAGSSKNIQYF . . TRBJ2-4 TRBV7-9
TGTGCCAGCGACAGAGGGGACTATGGCTACACCTTC CASDRGDYGYTF few . TRBJ1-2 TRBV6-1
TGTGCCAGCAGTTACGTGGTAGCGGGGCCTCAAGAGACCCAGTACTTC CASSYVVAGPQETQYF . TRBD2 TRBJ2-5 TRBV6-2/TRBV6-3
TGTGCCAGCAGTTTTCTCGGAGGGGTAGGCACAGATACGCAGTATTTT CASSFLGGVGTDTQYF few . TRBJ2-3 TRBV12-3/TRBV12-4
TGTGCCTGGTTAGGGCAGGACCAAGAGACCCAGTACTTC CAWLGQDQETQYF few . TRBJ2-5 TRBV30
TGTGCCAGCAGACAAGGGTCTAGCGGGATTTCAAGCGAGCAGTACTTC CASRQGSSGISSEQYF . TRBD2 TRBJ2-7 TRBV14
TGTGCCAGCAACCTGACCTGTGGGGAGGGATACAATGAGCAGTTCTTC CASNLTCGEGYNEQFF . TRBD2 TRBJ2-1 TRBV3-1
TGCAGTGCTAGGGCCTCCGCAGATACGCAGTATTTT CSARASADTQYF few . TRBJ2-3 TRBV20-1
TGTGCCAGCAGTTTTTCGAGCACCGGGGAGCTGTTTTTT CASSFSSTGELFF . . TRBJ2-2 TRBV27
TGTGCCAGCAGCCAACTGTCCTTGTCAGGGCGAAGCGAGCAGTACTTC CASSQLSLSGRSEQYF . . TRBJ2-7 TRBV7-2
TGCAGTGCTAGTAGGAGTGGGACCTCCTACGAGCAGTACTTC CSASRSGTSYEQYF . . TRBJ2-7 TRBV20-1
TGTGCTAGTGGTCTCCGCCAGACAGGGCAAGAGACCCAGTACTTC CASGLRQTGQETQYF . TRBD1 TRBJ2-5 TRBV12-5
TGTGCCAGCAGTCAACAGGGCCCCGGGGAGCTGTTTTTT CASSQQGPGELFF . . TRBJ2-2 TRBV27
TGTGCCAGCAGTCCCAGGACAGGGCGGGCGTCCTACGAGCAGTACTTC CASSPRTGRASYEQYF few TRBD1 TRBJ2-7 TRBV12-3/TRBV12-4
TGTGCCAGCAGCCGGACTAGCGGTTTGTCTGAGCAGTTCTTC CASSRTSGLSEQFF few TRBD2 TRBJ2-1 TRBV7-2
TGTGCCAGCAGCTTGATGGAGGAAGGTCAGCCCCAGCATTTT CASSLMEEGQPQHF few . TRBJ1-5 TRBV7-9
TGTGCCAGCAGCTTAACAGGGACCAAAAACATTCAGTACTTC CASSLTGTKNIQYF . . TRBJ2-4 TRBV7-9
TGTGCCAGCCGCGCTCCTTGGCTCAGTCAAGAGACCCAGTACTTC CASRAPWLSQETQYF . . TRBJ2-5 TRBV6-1
TGCGCCAGCAGCTCATTAGCGGGAGCGGGGGCAGATACGCAGTATTTT CASSSLAGAGADTQYF . TRBD2 TRBJ2-3 TRBV5-1
TGCAGCGTTGAAATGTTGGGGGCGCGAGCAGATACGCAGTATTTT CSVEMLGARADTQYF few . TRBJ2-3 TRBV29-1
TGTGCCACCGACCCGACAGGGCCGTTAACCGGGGAGCTGTTTTTT CATDPTGPLTGELFF few TRBD1 TRBJ2-2 TRBV10-3
TGCAGTGCAGGGGACAGGCGAGGGGGGTTTGATGAGCAGTTCTTC CSAGDRRGGFDEQFF . TRBD1 TRBJ2-1 TRBV20-1
TGTGCCAGCAGTAGTAAGGGGCGGGAGACCCAGTACTTC CASSSKGRETQYF . . TRBJ2-5 TRBV6-1
TGTACCAGCAGCACTGGAGGACTAGCGGCCAATGAGCAGTTCTTC CTSSTGGLAANEQFF . TRBD2 TRBJ2-1 TRBV7-6
TGTGCCAGCAGTGACTCAATGAGCGGCTCCTACGAGCAGTACTTC CASSDSMSGSYEQYF many . TRBJ2-7 TRBV25-1
TGTGCCAGCACCCTCTGGCAGGAAACCTACGAGCAGTACTTC CASTLWQETYEQYF few . TRBJ2-7 TRBV7-8
TGTGCCAGCAGCCCCATACCGGGACTAGCGGTTAGTTATGAGCAGTTCTTC CASSPIPGLAVSYEQFF . TRBD2 TRBJ2-1 TRBV7-9
TGCGCCAGCAGCCAAGTGGACATGGGATTTTTCACCGGGGAGCTGTTTTTT CASSQVDMGFFTGELFF . . TRBJ2-2 TRBV4-1
TGTGCCAGCAGTTTACTAGCGGAGACAACAGATACGCAGTATTTT CASSLLAETTDTQYF . TRBD2 TRBJ2-3 TRBV12-3/TRBV12-4
TGTGCCAGCAGTGAAGGGGCAGCTCCGGGCTACACCTTC CASSEGAAPGYTF few . TRBJ1-2 TRBV6-1
TGTGCCAGCGCAGACTCTACGGGAGTAAGTTTGACAGATACGCAGTATTTT CASADSTGVSLTDTQYF . . TRBJ2-3 TRBV27
TGCAGTGCTAGGGGGACTAGCGGGAACAATGAGCAGTTCTTC CSARGTSGNNEQFF . TRBD2 TRBJ2-1 TRBV20-1